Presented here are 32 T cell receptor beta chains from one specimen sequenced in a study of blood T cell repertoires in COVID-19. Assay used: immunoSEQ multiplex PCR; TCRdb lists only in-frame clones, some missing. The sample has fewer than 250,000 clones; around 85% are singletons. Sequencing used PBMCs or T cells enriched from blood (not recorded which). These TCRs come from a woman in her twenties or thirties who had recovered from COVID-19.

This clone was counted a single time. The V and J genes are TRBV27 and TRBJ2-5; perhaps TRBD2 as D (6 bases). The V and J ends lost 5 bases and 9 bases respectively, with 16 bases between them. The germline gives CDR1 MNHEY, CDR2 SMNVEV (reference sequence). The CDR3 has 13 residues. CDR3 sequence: CASSQYPGLSQYF. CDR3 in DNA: TGTGCCAGCAGTCAATACCCGGGACTCTCCCAGTACTTC.

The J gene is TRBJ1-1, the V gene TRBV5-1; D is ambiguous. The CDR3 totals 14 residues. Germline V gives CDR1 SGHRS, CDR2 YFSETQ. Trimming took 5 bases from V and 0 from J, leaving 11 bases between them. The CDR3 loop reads CASRARGMNTEAFF. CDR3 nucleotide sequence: TGCGCCAGCAGGGCCCGCGGAATGAACACTGAAGCTTTCTTT.

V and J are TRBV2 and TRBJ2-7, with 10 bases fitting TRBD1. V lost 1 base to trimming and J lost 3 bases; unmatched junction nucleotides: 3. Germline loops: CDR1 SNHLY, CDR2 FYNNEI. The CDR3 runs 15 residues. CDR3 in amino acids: CASSEGTGGYYEQYV. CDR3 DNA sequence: TGTGCCAGCAGTGAAGGGACAGGGGGGTACTACGAGCAGTACGTC.

The CDR3 spells CASSILRGNEQFF. Written as DNA, the CDR3 is TGTGCCAGTAGTATTCTGCGGGGAAATGAGCAGTTCTTC. The V and J genes are TRBV19 and TRBJ2-1, with D possibly matching TRBD2 (6 bases). Germline CDR1 LNHDA, CDR2 SQIVND (reference sequence). V was shortened by 3 bases and J by 7 bases, with 10 bases between the two germline ends. CDR3 length equals 13 residues.

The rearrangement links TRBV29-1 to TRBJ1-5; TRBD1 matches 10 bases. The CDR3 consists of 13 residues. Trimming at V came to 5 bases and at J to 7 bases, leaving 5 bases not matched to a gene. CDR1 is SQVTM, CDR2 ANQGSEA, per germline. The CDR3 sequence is CSVRDRGEQPQHF. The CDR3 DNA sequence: TGCAGCGTTAGGGACAGGGGAGAACAGCCCCAGCATTTT.

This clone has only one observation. CDR3 loop: CAWSDGHLTNTEAFF. The CDR3 coding sequence is TGTGCCTGGAGTGATGGACACCTAACGAACACTGAAGCTTTCTTT. The chain joins TRBV30 to TRBJ1-1; a weak D match, TRBD1 (5 bases). Trimming left V 1 base short and J 1 base short, with 13 bases between. The germline V gene encodes CDR1 GTSNPN and CDR2 SVGIG (reference sequence). CDR3 length equals 15 residues.

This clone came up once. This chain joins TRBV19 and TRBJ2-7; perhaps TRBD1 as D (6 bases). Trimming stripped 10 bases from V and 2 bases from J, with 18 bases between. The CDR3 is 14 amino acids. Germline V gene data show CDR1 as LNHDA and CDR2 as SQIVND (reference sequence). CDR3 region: CATTTGFRPYEQYF. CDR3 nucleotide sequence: TGTGCCACCACTACAGGGTTTCGGCCCTACGAGCAGTACTTC.

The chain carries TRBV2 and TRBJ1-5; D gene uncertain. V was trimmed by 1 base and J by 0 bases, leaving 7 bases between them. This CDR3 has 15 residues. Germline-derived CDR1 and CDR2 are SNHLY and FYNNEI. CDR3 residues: CASSEVGLSNQPQHF. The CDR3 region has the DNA TGTGCCAGCAGTGAAGTGGGCCTTAGCAATCAGCCCCAGCATTTT. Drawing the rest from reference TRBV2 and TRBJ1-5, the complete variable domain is EPEVTQTPSHQVTQMGQEVILRCVPISNHLYFYWYRQILGQKVEFLVSFYNNEISEKSEIFDDQFSVERPDGSNFTLKIRSTKLEDSAMYFCASSEVGLSNQPQHFGDGTRLSIL.

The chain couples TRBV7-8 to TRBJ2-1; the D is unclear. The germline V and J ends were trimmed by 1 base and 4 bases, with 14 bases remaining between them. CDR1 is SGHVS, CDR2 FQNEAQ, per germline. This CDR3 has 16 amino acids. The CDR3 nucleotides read TGTGCCAGCAGCTTAGGTGGTCCGTTCAGATACAATGAGCAGTTCTTC. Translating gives CASSLGGPFRYNEQFF.

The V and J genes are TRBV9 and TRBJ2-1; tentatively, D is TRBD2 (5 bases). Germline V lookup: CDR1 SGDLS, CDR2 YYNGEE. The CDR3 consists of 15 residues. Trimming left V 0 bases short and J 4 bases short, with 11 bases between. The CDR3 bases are TGTGCCAGCAGCGTAGAGGGCGGGCCATACAATGAGCAGTTCTTC. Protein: CASSVEGGPYNEQFF. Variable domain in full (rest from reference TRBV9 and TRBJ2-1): DSGVTQTPKHLITATGQRVTLRCSPRSGDLSVYWYQQSLDQGLQFLIQYYNGEERAKGNILERFSAQQFPDLHSELNLSSLELGDSALYFCASSVEGGPYNEQFFGPGTRLTVL.

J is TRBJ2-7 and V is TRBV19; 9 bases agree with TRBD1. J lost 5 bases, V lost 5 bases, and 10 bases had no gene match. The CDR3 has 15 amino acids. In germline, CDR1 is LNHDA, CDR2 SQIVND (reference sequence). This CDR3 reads CASSATGTGSHEQYF. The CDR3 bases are TGTGCCAGTAGTGCGACCGGGACAGGGTCCCACGAGCAGTACTTC.

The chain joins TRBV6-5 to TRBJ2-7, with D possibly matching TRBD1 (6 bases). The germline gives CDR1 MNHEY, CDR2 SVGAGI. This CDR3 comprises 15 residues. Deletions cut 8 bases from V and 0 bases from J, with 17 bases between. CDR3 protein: CASLLRDKSSYEQYF. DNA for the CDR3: TGTGCCAGCTTGCTCCGGGACAAGTCCTCCTACGAGCAGTACTTC.

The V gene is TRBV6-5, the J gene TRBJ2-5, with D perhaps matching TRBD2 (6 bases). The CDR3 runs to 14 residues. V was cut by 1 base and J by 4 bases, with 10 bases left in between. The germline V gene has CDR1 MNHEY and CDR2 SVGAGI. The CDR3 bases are TGTGCCAGCAGTTACTTGGGGGGACGAGAGACCCAGTACTTC. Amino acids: CASSYLGGRETQYF.

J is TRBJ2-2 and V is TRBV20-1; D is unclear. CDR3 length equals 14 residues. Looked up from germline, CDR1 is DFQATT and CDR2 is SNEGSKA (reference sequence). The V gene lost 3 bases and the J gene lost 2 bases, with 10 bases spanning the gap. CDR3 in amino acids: CSASFSLNTGELFF. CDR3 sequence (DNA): TGCAGTGCTAGTTTCTCCTTAAACACCGGGGAGCTGTTTTTT.

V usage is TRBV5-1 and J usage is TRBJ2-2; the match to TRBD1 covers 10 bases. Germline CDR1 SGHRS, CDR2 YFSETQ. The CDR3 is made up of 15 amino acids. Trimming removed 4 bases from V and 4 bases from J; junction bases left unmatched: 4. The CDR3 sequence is CASSRGQGPTGELFF. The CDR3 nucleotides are TGCGCCAGCAGCAGGGGACAGGGGCCCACCGGGGAGCTGTTTTTT.

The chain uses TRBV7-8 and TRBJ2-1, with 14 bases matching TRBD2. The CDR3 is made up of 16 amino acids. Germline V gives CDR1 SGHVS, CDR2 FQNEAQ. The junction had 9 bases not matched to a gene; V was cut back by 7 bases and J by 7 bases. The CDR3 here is CASNSPGLAGENEQFF. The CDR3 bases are TGTGCCAGCAACAGTCCGGGACTAGCGGGAGAAAATGAGCAGTTCTTC.

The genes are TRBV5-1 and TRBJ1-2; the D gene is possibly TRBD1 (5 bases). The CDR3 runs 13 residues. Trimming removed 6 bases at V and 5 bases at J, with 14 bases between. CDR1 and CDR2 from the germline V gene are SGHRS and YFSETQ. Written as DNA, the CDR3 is TGCGCCAGCAAACCTGACAGCCCTTATGGCTACACCTTC. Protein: CASKPDSPYGYTF.

The chain's CDR3 is CASSLAPGLAGVPPYEQYF. Here the CDR3 DNA reads TGTGCCAGCAGCTTGGCACCGGGACTAGCGGGAGTGCCCCCCTACGAGCAGTACTTC. The V call is TRBV7-9, the J call TRBJ2-7, with TRBD2 matching 14 bases. V shed 3 bases, J shed 2 bases, and the junction held 12 bases outside the gene matches. This CDR3 spans 19 amino acids. Germline CDR1 and CDR2: SEHNR and FQNEAQ (reference sequence).

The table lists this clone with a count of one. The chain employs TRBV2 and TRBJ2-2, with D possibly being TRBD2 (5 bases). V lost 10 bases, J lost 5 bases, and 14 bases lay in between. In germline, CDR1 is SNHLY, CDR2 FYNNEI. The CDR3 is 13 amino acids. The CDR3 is CATREISTGELFF. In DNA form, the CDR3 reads TGTGCCACGAGGGAGATCTCTACCGGGGAGCTGTTTTTT.

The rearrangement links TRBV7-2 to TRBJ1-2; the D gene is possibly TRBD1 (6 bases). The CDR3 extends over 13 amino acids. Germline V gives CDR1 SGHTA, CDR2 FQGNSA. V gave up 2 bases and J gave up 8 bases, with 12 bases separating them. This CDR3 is CASSLNRVGGYTF. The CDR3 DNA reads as TGTGCCAGCAGCTTAAACAGGGTCGGCGGCTACACCTTC.

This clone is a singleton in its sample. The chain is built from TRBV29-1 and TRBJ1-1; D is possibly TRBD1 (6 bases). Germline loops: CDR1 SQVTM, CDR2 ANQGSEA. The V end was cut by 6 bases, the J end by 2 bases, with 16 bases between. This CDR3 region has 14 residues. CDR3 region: CSVRHRVQNTEAFF. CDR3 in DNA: TGCAGCGTGAGGCACAGGGTTCAAAACACTGAAGCTTTCTTT.

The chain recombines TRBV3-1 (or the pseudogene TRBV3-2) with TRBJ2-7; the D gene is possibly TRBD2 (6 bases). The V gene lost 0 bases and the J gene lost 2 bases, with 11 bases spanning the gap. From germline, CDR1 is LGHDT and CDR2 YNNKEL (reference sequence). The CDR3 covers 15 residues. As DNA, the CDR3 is TGTGCCAGCAGCCAAGACTTGGTAGCGGCCTACGAGCAGTACTTC. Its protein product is CASSQDLVAAYEQYF.

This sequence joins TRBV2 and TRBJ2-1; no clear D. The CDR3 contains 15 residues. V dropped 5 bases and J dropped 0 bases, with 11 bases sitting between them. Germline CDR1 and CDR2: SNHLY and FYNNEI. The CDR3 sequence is CASSSLGASYNEQFF. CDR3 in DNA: TGTGCCAGCAGTTCCCTAGGAGCCTCCTACAATGAGCAGTTCTTC.

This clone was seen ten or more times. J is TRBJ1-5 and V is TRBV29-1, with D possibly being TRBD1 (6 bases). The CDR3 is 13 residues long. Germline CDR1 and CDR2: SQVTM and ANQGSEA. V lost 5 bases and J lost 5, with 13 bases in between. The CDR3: CSVQMAGDQPQHF. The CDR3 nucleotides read TGCAGCGTTCAAATGGCAGGGGATCAGCCCCAGCATTTT.

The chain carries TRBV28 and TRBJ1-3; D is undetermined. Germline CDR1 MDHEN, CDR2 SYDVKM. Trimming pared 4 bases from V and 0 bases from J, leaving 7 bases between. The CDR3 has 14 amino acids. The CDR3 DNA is TGTGCCAGCAGTTACAGTATCTCTGGAAACACCATATATTTT. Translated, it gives CASSYSISGNTIYF.

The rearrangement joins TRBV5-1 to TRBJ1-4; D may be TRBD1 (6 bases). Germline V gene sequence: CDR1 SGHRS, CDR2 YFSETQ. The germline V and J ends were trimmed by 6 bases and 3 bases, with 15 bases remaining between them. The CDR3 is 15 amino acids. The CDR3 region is CASNPNGQPNEKLFF. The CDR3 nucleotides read TGCGCCAGCAATCCGAACGGACAGCCTAATGAAAAACTGTTTTTT.

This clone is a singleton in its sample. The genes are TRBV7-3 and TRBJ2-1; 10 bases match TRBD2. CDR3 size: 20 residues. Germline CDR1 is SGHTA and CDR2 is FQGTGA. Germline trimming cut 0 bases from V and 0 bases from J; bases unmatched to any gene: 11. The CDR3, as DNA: TGTGCCAGCAGCTTAACTGGGCTAGCGGGAGTCACCCGCTCCTACAATGAGCAGTTCTTC. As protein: CASSLTGLAGVTRSYNEQFF.

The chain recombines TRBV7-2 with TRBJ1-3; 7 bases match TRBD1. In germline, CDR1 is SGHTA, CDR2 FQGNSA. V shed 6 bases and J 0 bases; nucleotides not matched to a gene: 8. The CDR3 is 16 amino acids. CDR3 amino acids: CASSPGGAISGNTIYF. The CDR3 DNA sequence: TGTGCCAGCAGTCCAGGGGGAGCCATCTCTGGAAACACCATATATTTT.

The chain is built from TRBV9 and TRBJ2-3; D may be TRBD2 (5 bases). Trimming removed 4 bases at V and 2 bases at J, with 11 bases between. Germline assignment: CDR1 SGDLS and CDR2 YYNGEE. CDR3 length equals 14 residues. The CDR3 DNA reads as TGTGCCAGCAGCCTTCGGGGTAACACAGATACGCAGTATTTT. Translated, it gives CASSLRGNTDTQYF.

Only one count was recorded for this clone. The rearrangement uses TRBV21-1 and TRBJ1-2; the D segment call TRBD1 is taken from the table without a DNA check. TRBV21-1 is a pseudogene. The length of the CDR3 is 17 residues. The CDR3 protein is CASSKRPGDRGLRGYTF. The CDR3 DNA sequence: TGTGCCAGCAGCAAACGCCCCGGAGACAGGGGGCTACGTGGCTACACCTTC.

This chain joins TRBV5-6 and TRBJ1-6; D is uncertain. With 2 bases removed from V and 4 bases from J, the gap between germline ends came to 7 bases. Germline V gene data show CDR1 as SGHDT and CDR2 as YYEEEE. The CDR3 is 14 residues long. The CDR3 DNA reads TGTGCCAGCAGCTTTCAGTATTATAATTCACCCCTCCACTTT. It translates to CASSFQYYNSPLHF.

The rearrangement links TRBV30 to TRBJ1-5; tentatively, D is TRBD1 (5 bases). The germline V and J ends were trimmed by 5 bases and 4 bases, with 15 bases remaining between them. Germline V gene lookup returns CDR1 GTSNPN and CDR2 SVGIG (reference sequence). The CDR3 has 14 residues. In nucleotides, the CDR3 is TGTGCCTGGGGAGTAGGGGCCGTGAATCAGCCCCAGCATTTT. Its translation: CAWGVGAVNQPQHF. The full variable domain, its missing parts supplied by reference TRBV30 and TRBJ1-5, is SQTIHQWPATLVQPVGSPLSLECTVEGTSNPNLYWYRQAAGRGLQLLFYSVGIGQISSEVPQNLSASRPQDRQFILSSKKLLLSDSGFYLCAWGVGAVNQPQHFGDGTRLSIL.